The text below deals with one T cell receptor (beta chain). This clonotype was detected ten times or more. Its target antigen remains unknown. No much larger clone is present one base from it, and per-base qualities are unavailable. The entry originates in a study of T-cell reconstitution after alpha-beta-depleted transplantation in children (dated by TCRdb to about 2016). Some background on the complete study: The study quantitatively tracked T-cell immune reconstitution after TCRalphabeta/CD19-depleted allogeneic hematopoietic cell transplantation in children using TCR repertoire profiling.

Interpreted using the paper, the treatment or condition label stands for: allogeneic hematopoietic cell transplantation with graft depleted of TCRalphabeta T cells and CD19 B cells. The transplant recipients were children given TCRalphabeta/CD19-depleted allogeneic hematopoietic cell grafts. Library creation used PCR. The sequencer listed for this sample is Illumina HiSeq 2500. Molecular barcoding was employed in the preparation of TCR libraries, with unique molecular identifiers being used to normalize TCRbeta repertoire quantification. The public reads were reprocessed in TCRdb via fastp at Q25 and MiXCR, keeping in-frame beta chains. All rows with the same CDR3 protein become a single entry with the most common DNA and genes. Counted in this sample were a few hundred thousand distinct CDR3 sequences; about 9.9% of them appeared once. 23% of the sample is held by the ten biggest clonotypes. Reading from cysteine to phenylalanine, the CDR3 counts 11 amino acids. The CDR3 DNA has 33 bases and is translated from base 1. The junction shows trimming of 4 bases on V and 9 bases on J, plus 7 bases between the germline ends.

The research as a whole found: In some patients, the high TCRbeta diversity seen at day 60 was put down to recipient T cells and intrathymic progenitors that had survived conditioning. Over the following months the frequencies of hyperexpanded clones went down, and after one year T-cell counts and TCRbeta diversity were mostly credited to newly produced T cells. Apparently early alphabetaT-cell count recovery about two months after transplant reportedly relied on only several hundred rapidly expanded clones derived from non-depleted graft cells.

The origin of this receptor is a male patient between 2 and 10 years old who had a stem cell transplant for chronic granulomatous disease, so the T cells may come from the graft donor. The sequencing used peripheral blood, collected 180 days after TCRalphabeta/CD19-depleted stem cell transplant. The sequence links TRBV12-3 or TRBV12-4 to TRBJ2-1, with no confidently assigned D gene. The DNA is as follows: TGTGCCAGCAGTTGGGGTGGTGAGCAGTTCTTC. It is translated as CASSWGGEQFF.